The clone carrying this T cell receptor beta chain turned up a few times. The source of the thymus tissue was resections taken during corrective heart surgery. The sample is drawn from a study of human thymus T cells. J was trimmed by 6 bases and V by 1 base; bases with no gene match: 2. This CDR3 contains 14 residues. Per germline, CDR1 SGHDN and CDR2 FVKESK. Assay used: immunoSEQ multiplex PCR; TCRdb lists only in-frame clones, some missing. Among tens of thousands of clones, roughly 95% were seen once, and the ten largest hold around 0.034%. The receptor was derived from a girl under three years old with a congenital heart defect but otherwise immunologically healthy. Sequenced: thymus tissue. J is TRBJ1-4 and V is TRBV14; 7 positions match TRBD1. This CDR3 reads CASSQGQGDEKLFF. The DNA of the CDR3 is TGTGCCAGCAGCCAAGGACAGGGAGATGAAAAACTGTTTTTT.